Listed below are T cell receptor beta chains from one sample, sequenced in a study of cytomegalovirus exposure and HLA in healthy donors. Assay used: immunoSEQ multiplex PCR; TCRdb lists only in-frame clones, some missing. The sample lists some 120,000 clones, approximately 90% occurring once. Sequenced input: PBMCs. The receptors were sampled from a woman between 18 and 30 years old in good health and CMV-seronegative. Both conserved end residues are part of each CDR3.

j_gene | v_gene | CDR3aa
TRBJ2-2 | TRBV6-9 | CASSYPGPRGTTTGELFF
TRBJ2-2 | TRBV5-5 | CASSRSGTNTGELFF
TRBJ2-7 | TRBV5-4 | CASSTGTSGSYEQYF
TRBJ2-7 | TRBV5-5 | CASSVGHPPSYEQYF
TRBJ2-5 | TRBV9 | CASRGSQETQYF
TRBJ1-5 | TRBV4-1 | CASSQAGERSNQPQHF
TRBJ2-6 | TRBV18 | CASSPQGPGVSGANVLTF
TRBJ2-7 | TRBV7-6 | CASSPEAGGPYEQYF
TRBJ2-7 | TRBV6-1 | CASSEKGQGGNEQYF
TRBJ1-2 | TRBV27 | CASSSFRDTRLGGYTF
TRBJ2-3 | TRBV29-1 | CSVGPRTGFRTDTQYF
TRBJ1-3 | TRBV5-5 | CASSLDSSGNTIYF
TRBJ1-1 | TRBV28 | CASSLLDRDLNTEAFF
TRBJ2-5 | TRBV30 | CAWSQTGGKSETQYF
TRBJ2-3 | TRBV7-2 | CASSFYSDTQYF
TRBJ1-5 | TRBV28 | CASSLGLSNQPQHF
TRBJ1-2 | TRBV19 | CASIGTGNNYGYTF
TRBJ2-5 | TRBV2 | CASGGTGIQETQYF
TRBJ2-1 | TRBV5-1 | CASSLSTGSYNEQFF
TRBJ2-1 | TRBV2 | CASSGTSGGNEQFF
TRBJ1-2 | TRBV6-6 | CASSYSLSGVNYGYTF
TRBJ1-5 | TRBV2 | CASTRGGAGQPQHF